This T cell receptor beta chain was sequenced for a study of PD-1 blockade in classical Hodgkin lymphoma. Notes on the study in general: Whoever responded completely had baseline diversity much like that seen in newly diagnosed patients.

On this clone: Its antigen remains unidentified.

Germline V lookup: CDR1 SGHRS, CDR2 YFSETQ. The CDR3 covers 14 residues. V lost 1 base to trimming and J lost 4 bases, with 6 bases between them. Brentuximab vedotin exposure varied among the patients, all of whom had relapsed after autologous stem cell transplantation. Only in-frame clones appear in the TCRdb table, and some are missing; sequencing was by immunoSEQ multiplex PCR. In the table there are almost 100,000 clones, more than 90% of which are singletons. The genes are TRBV5-1 and TRBJ2-6; no definite D call. The sample here was peripheral blood mononuclear cells (PBMCs), taken at baseline. The source is a human donor with classical Hodgkin lymphoma. CDR3 amino acids: CASSLLPGANVLTF. The CDR3 DNA is TGCGCCAGCAGCTTGTTACCCGGGGCCAACGTCCTGACTTTC. The full variable domain, completed using reference TRBV5-1 and TRBJ2-6, is KAGVTQTPRYLIKTRGQQVTLSCSPISGHRSVSWYQQTPGQGLQFLFEYFSETQRNKGNFPGRFSGRQFSNSRSEMNVSTLELGDSALYLCASSLLPGANVLTFGAGSRLTVL.